This note documents a single T cell receptor (beta chain) sequence. What it binds is not known. The sample's time point: persistent/refractory GD, antithyroid drugs over 5 years with positive TRAb. PBMCs provided the RNA from which the TCR library was made. An endocrinology department in Xi'an, China, supplied the patients. iRepertoire HTBI primers and Arm-PCR of CDR3 regions built TCR beta libraries. MiXCR, run by TCRdb on the multiplex PCR reads, gives a single entry per CDR3 protein. There are roughly 400,000 distinct CDR3 sequences in the sample; about 21% occur only once, and more than 13% lies in the top ten. This sample was included in a study of regulatory T cells in long-lasting Graves disease. Study outcomes and limitations: Persistent disease samples used TRBV28, TRBJ1-2 and TRBJ2-5 preferentially.

V shed 4 bases and J 5 bases; nucleotides not matched to a gene: 13. CDR3 length: 16 amino acids. Germline CDR1 and CDR2: DFQATT and SNEGSKA (reference sequence). The TCR originated in a female donor with Graves disease. Sequenced material: peripheral blood mononuclear cells (PBMCs), taken when the disease was refractory, from a patient treated with antithyroid drugs. The chain recombines TRBV20-1 with TRBJ2-7; 11 bases fit TRBD2. The CDR3 DNA reads as TGCAGTGCTACCGACAAAGATAGCGGGAGGGTCAACGAGCAGTACTTC. It specifies CSATDKDSGRVNEQYF.